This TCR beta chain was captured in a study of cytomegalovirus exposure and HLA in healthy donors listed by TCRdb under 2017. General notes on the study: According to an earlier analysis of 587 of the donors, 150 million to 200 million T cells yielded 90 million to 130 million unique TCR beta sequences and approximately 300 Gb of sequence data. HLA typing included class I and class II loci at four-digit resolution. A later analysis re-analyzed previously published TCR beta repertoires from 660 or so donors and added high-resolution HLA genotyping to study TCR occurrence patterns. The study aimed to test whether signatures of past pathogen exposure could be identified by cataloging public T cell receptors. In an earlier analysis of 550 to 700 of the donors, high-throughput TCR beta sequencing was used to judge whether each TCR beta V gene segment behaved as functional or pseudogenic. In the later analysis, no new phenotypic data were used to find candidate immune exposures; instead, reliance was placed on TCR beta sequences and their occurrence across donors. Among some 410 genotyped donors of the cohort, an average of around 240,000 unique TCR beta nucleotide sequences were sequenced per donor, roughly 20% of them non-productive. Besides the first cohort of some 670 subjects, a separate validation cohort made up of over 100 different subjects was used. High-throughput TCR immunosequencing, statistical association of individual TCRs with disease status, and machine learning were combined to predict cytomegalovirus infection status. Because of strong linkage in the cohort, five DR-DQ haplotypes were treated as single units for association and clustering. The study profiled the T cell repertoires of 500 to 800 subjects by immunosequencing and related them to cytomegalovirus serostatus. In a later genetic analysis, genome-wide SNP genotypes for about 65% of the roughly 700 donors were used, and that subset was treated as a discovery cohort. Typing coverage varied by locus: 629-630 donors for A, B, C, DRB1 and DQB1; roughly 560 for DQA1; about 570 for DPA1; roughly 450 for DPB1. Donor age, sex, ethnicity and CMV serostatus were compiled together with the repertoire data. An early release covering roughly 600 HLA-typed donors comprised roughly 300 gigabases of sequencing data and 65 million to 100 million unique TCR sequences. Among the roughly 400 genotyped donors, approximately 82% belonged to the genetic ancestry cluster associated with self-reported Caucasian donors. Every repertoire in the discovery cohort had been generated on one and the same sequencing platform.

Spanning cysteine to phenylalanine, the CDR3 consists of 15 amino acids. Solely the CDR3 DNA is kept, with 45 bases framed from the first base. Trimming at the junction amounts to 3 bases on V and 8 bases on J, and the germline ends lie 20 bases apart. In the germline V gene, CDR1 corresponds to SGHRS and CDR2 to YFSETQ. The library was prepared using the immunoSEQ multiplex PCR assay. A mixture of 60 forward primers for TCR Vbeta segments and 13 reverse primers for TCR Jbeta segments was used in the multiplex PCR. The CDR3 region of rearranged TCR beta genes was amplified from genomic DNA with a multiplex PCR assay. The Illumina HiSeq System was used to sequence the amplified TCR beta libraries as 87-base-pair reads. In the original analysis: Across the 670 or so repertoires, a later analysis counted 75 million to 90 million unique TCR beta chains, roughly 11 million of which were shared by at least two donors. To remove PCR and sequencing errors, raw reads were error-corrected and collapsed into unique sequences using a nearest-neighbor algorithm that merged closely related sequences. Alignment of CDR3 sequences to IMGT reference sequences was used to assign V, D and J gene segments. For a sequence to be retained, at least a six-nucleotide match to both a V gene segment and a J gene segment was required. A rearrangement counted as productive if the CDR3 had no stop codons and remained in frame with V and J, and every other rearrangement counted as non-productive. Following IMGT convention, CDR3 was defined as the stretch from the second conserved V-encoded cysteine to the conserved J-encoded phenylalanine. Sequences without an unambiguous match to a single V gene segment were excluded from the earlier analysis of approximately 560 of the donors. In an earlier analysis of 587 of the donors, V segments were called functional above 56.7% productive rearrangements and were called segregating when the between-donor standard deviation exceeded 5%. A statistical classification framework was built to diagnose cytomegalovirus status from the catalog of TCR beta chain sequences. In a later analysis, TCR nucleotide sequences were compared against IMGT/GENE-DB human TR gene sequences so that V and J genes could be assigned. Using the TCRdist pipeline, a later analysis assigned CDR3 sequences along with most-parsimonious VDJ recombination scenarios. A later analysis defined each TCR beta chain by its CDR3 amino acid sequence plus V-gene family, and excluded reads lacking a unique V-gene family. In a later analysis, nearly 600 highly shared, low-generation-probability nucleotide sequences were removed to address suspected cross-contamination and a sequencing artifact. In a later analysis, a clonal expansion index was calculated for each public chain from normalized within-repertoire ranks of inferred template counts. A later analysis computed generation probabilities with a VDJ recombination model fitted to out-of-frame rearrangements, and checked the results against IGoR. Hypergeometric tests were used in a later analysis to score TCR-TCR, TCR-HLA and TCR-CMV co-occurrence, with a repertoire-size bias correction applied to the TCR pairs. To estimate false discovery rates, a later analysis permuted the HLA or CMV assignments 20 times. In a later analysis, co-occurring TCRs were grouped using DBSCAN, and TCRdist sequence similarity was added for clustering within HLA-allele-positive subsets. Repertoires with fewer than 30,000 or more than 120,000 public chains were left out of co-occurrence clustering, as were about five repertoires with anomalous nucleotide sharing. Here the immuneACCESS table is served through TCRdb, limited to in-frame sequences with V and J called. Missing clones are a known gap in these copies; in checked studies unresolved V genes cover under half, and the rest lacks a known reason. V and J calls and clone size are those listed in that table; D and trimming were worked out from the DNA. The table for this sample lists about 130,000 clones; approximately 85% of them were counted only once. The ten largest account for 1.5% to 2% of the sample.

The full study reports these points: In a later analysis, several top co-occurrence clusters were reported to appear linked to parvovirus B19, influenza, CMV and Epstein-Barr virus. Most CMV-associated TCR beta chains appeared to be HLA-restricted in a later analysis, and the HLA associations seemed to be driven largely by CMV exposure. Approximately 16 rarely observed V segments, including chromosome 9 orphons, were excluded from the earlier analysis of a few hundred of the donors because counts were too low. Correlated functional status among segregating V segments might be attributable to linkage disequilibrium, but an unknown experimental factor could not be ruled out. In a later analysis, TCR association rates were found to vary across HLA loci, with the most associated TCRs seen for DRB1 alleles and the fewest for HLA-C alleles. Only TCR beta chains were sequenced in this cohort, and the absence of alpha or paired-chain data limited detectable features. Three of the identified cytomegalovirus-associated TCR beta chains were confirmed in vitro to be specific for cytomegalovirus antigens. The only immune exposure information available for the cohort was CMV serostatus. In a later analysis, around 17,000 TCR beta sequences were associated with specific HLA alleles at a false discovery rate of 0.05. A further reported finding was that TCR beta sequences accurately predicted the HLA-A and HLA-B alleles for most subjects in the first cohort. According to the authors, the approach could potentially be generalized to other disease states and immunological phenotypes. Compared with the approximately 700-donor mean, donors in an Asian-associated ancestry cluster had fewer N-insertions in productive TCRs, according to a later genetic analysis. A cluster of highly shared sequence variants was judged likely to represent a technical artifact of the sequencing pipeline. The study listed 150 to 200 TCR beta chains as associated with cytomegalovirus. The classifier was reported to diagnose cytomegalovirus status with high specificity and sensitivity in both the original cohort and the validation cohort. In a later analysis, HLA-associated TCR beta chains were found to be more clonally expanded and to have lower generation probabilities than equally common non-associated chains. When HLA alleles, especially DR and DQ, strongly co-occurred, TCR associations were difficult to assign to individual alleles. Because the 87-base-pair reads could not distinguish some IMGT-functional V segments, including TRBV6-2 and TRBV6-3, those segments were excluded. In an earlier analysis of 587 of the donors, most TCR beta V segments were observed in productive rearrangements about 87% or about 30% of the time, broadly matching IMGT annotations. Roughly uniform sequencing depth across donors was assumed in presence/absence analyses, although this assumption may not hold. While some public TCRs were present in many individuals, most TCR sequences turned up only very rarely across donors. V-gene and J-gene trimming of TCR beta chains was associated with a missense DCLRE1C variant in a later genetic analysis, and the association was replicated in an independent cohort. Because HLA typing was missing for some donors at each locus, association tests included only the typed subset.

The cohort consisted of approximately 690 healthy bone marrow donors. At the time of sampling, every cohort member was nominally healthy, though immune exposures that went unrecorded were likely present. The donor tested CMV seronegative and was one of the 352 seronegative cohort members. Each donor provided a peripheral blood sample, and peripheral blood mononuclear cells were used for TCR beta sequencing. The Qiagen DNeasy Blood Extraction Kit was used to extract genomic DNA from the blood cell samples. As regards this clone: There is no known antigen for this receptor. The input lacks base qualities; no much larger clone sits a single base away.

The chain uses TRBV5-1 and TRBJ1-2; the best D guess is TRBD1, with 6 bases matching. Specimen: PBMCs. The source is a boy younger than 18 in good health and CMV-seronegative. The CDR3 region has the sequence CASSSSNRATRGYTF. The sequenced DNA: TGCGCCAGCAGCTCGAGTAACAGGGCCACGAGGGGCTACACCTTC. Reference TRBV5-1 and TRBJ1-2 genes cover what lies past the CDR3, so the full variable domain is KAGVTQTPRYLIKTRGQQVTLSCSPISGHRSVSWYQQTPGQGLQFLFEYFSETQRNKGNFPGRFSGRQFSNSRSEMNVSTLELGDSALYLCASSSSNRATRGYTFGSGTRLTVV.